This T cell receptor (beta chain) came from a study of shared clonotypes between healthy human individuals. Study summary: The study drew on a couple of women and a few men aged 18 to 49 as donors. Findings and limits, study-wide: Sampling used blood alone; tissue repertoires probably differ. Sharing across a few donors was seen in about 5% of naive CD4 clonotypes. Among donors, the sharing of clonotypes was expected to be influenced by sequencing depth.

With 1 base removed from V and 6 bases from J, the gap between germline ends came to 13 bases. The V gene's germline CDR1 is SGHVS and CDR2 FNYEAQ. The CDR3 runs 14 residues. Comment on this clone: As yet, its antigen is unknown.

Profiled with immunoSEQ multiplex PCR; TCRdb holds only in-frame clones, not every one. The data contain more than 550,000 clones, just under 75% of them singletons. The sequencing input was memory CD4+ T cells sorted from blood. Regarding subset: CD45RA-negative fraction. The chain employs TRBV7-6 and TRBJ2-7; possible D gene TRBD2, 5 bases. The TCR was taken from a woman in her 30s in good health. Here the CDR3 reads CASSLVLASTEQYF. For the CDR3, the DNA is TGTGCCAGCAGCTTAGTGTTGGCTAGCACCGAGCAGTACTTC. The whole variable domain, filled in from reference TRBV7-6 and TRBJ2-7, reads GAGVSQSPRYKVTKRGQDVALRCDPISGHVSLYWYRQALGQGPEFLTYFNYEAQQDKSGLPNDRFSAERPEGSISTLTIQRTEQRDSAMYRCASSLVLASTEQYFGPGTRLTVT.